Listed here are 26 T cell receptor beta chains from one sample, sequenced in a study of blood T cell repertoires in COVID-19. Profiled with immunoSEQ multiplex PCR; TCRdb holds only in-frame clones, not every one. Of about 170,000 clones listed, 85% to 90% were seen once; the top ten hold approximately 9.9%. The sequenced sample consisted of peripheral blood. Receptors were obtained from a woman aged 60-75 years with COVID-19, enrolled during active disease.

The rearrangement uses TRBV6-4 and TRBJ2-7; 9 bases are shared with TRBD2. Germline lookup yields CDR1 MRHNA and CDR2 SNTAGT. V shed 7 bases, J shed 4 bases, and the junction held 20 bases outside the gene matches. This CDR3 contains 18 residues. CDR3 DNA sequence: TGTGCCAGCAACCTCAACACGGGGCAAGCGGGGGGTTTATACGAGCAGTACTTC. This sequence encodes CASNLNTGQAGGLYEQYF.

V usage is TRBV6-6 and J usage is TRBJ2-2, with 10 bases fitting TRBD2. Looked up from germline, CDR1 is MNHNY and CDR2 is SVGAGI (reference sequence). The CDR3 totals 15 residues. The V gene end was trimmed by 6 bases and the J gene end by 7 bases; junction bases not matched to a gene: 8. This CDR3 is CASSHSGRGNGELFF. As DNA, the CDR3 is TGTGCCAGCAGCCACAGCGGGAGGGGGAACGGGGAGCTGTTTTTT.

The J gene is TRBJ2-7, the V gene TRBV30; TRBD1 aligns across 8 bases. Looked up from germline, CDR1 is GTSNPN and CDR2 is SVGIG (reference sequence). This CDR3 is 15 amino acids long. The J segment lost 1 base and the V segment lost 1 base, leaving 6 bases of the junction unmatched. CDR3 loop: CAWSADHRGSYEQYF. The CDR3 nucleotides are TGTGCCTGGAGTGCCGATCACAGGGGGTCCTACGAGCAGTACTTC. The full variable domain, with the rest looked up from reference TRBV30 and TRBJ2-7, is SQTIHQWPATLVQPVGSPLSLECTVEGTSNPNLYWYRQAAGRGLQLLFYSVGIGQISSEVPQNLSASRPQDRQFILSSKKLLLSDSGFYLCAWSADHRGSYEQYFGPGTRLTVT.

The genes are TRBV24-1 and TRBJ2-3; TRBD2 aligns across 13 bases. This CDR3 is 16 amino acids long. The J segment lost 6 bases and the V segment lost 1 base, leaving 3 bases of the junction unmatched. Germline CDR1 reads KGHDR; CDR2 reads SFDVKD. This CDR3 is CATSDLLAGGLDTQYF. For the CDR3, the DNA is TGTGCCACCAGTGATTTACTAGCGGGAGGGCTGGATACGCAGTATTTT.

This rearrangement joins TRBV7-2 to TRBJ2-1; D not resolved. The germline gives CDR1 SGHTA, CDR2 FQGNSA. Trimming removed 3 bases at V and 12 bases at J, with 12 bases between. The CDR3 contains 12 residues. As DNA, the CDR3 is TGTGCCAGCAGCTTCTTCGACCGAGGGCAGTTCTTC. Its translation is CASSFFDRGQFF.

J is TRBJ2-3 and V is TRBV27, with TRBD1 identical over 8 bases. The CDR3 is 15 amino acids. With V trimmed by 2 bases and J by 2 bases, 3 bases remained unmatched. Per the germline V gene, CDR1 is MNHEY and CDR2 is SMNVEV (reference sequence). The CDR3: CASSLGTGYTDTQYF. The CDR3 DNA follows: TGTGCCAGCAGTTTAGGGACAGGTTACACAGATACGCAGTATTTT.

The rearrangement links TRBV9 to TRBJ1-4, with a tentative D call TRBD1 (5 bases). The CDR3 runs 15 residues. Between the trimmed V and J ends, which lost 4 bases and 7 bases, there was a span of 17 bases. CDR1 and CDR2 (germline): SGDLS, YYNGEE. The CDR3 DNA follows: TGTGCCAGCAGCCCCCAGGGAGGGCGGGGTGAAAAACTGTTTTTT. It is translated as CASSPQGGRGEKLFF.

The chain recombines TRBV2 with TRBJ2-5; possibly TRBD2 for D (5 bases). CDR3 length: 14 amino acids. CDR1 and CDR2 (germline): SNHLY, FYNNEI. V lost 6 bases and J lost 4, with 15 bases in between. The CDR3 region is CASSVAGARETQYF. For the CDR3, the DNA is TGTGCCAGCAGCGTGGCGGGCGCTCGAGAGACCCAGTACTTC.

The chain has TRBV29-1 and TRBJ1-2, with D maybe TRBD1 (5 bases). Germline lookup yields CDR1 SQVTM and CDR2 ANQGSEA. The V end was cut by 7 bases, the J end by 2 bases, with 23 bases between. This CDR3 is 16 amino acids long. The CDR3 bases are TGCAGCGCCACTCCCGGTACAGGCCAGTGGAACTATGGCTACACCTTC. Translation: CSATPGTGQWNYGYTF.

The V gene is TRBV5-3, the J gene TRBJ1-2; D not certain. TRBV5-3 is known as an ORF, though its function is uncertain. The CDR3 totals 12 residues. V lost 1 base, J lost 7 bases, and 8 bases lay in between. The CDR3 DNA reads TGTGCCAGAAGCTTGAACTCCTCTGGCTACACCTTC. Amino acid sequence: CARSLNSSGYTF.

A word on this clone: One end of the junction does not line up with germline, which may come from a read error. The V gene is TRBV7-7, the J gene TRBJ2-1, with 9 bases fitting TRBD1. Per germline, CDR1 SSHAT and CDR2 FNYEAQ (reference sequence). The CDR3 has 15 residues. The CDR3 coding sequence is TGTGCTAGCAGCTTAACAGGGGGCGACTATGTTGAGCAGTTCTTC. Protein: CASSLTGGDYVEQFF.

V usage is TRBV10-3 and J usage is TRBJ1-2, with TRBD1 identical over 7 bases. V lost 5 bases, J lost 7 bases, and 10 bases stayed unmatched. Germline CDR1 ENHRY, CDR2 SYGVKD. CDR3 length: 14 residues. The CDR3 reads CAISSGTAAGGYTF. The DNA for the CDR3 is TGTGCCATCAGTTCCGGGACAGCGGCCGGTGGCTACACCTTC.

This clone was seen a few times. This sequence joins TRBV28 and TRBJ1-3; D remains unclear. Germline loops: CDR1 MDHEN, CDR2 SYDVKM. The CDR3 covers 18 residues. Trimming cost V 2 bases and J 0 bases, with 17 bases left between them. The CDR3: CASSLLLGSSRSGNTIYF. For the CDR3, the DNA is TGTGCCAGCAGTTTACTCCTGGGGAGTTCACGCTCTGGAAACACCATATATTTT.

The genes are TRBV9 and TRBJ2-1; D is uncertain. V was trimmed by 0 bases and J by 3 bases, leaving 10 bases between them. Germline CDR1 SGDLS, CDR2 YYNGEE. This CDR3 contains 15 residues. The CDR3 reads CASSVDLGGYNEQFF. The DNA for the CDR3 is TGTGCCAGCAGCGTAGATCTCGGCGGCTACAATGAGCAGTTCTTC.

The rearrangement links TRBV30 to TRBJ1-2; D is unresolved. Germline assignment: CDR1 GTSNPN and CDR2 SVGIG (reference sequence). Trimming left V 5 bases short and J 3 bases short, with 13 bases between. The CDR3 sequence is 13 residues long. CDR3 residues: CAWRSRLDYGYTF. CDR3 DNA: TGTGCCTGGCGTTCTAGGCTGGACTATGGCTACACCTTC.

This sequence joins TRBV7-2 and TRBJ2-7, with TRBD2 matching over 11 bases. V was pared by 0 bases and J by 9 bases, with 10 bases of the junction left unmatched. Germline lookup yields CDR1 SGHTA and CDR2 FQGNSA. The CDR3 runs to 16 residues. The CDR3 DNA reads TGTGCCAGCAGCTTAGCGCGAGTAGCGGGGGGGGTTAGGCAGTACTTC. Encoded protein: CASSLARVAGGVRQYF.

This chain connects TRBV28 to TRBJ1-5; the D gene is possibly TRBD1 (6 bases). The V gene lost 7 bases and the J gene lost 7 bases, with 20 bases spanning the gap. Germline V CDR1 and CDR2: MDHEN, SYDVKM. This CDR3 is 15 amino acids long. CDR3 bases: TGTGCCAGCATCAAGAGCTGGGGGGGCTTGCAGCCCCAGCATTTT. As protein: CASIKSWGGLQPQHF.

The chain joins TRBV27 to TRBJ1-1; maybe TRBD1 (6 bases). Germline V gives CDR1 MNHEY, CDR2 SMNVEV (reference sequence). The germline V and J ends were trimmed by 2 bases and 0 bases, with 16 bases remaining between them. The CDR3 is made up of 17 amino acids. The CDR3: CASSLGLDSLLNTEAFF. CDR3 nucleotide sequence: TGTGCCAGCAGTTTAGGTCTGGACAGCCTCTTGAACACTGAAGCTTTCTTT.

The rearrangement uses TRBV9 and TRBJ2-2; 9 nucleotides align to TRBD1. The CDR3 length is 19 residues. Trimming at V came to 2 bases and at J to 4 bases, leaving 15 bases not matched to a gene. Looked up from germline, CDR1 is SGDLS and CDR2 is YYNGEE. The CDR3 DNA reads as TGTGCCAGCAGCGTGTCGACCGGGACAGGGAGCTCGGGCACCGGGGAGCTGTTTTTT. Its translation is CASSVSTGTGSSGTGELFF. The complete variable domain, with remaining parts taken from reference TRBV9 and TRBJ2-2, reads DSGVTQTPKHLITATGQRVTLRCSPRSGDLSVYWYQQSLDQGLQFLIQYYNGEERAKGNILERFSAQQFPDLHSELNLSSLELGDSALYFCASSVSTGTGSSGTGELFFGEGSRLTVL.

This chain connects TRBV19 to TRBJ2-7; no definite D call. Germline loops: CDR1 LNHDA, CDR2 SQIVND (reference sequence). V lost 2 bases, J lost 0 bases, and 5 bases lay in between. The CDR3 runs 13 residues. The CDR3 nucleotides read TGTGCCAGTAGTATACGACACTCCTACGAGCAGTACTTC. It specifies CASSIRHSYEQYF. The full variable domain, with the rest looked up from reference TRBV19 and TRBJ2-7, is DGGITQSPKYLFRKEGQNVTLSCEQNLNHDAMYWYRQDPGQGLRLIYYSQIVNDFQKGDIAEGYSVSREKKESFPLTVTSAQKNPTAFYLCASSIRHSYEQYFGPGTRLTVT.

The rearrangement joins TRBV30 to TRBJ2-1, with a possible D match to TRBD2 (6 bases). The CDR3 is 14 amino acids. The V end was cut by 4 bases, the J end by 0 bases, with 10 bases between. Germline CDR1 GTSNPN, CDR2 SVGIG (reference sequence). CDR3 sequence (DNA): TGTGCCTGGATCGCGGGACTCTCCTACAATGAGCAGTTCTTC. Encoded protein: CAWIAGLSYNEQFF.

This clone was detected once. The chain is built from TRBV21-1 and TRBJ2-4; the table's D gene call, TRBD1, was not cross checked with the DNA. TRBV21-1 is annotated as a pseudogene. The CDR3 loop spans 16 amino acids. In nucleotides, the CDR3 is TGTGCCAGCAGCGACACAGGGTCATGGGACAAAAACATTCAGTACTTC. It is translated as CASSDTGSWDKNIQYF.

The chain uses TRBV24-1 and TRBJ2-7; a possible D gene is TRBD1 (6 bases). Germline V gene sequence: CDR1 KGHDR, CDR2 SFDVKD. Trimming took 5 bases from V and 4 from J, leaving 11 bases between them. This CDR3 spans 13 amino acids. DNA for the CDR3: TGTGCCACCAGTGGAACAGGGATGTACGAGCAGTACTTC. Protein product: CATSGTGMYEQYF.

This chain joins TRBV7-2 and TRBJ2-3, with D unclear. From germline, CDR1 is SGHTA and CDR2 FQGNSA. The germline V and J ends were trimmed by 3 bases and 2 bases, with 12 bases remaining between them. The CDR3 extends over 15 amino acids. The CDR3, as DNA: TGTGCCAGCAGCTTCGTTAGCTCGTACACAGATACGCAGTATTTT. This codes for CASSFVSSYTDTQYF.

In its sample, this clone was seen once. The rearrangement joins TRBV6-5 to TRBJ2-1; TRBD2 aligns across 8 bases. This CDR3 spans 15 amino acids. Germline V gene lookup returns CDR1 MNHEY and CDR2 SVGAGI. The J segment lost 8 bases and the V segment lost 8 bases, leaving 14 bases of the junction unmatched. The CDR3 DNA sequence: TGTGCCAGCCAGAGGGGTAGCGGGGCTATGGATGAGCAGTTCTTC. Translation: CASQRGSGAMDEQFF.

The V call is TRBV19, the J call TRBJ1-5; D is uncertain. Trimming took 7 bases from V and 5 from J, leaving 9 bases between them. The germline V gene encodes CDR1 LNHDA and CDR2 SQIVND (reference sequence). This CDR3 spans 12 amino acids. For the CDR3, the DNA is TGTGCCAGTACGGTTCTCGATCAGCCCCAGCATTTT. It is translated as CASTVLDQPQHF.